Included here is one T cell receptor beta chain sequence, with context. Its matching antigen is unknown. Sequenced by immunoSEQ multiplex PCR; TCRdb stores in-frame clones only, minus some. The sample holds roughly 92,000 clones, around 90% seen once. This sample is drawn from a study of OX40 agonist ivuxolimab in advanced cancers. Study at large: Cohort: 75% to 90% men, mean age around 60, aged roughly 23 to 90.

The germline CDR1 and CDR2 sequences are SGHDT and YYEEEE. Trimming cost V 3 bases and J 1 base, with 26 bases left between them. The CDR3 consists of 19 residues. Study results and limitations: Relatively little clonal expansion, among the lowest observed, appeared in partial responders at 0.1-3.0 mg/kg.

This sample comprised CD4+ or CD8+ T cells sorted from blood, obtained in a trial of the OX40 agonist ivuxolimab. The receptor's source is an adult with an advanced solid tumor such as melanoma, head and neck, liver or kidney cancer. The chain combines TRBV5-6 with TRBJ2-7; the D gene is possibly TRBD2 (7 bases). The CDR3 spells CASSWWRGGDRRNSYEQYF. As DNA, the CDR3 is TGTGCCAGCAGCTGGTGGAGGGGGGGTGACAGGAGGAATTCCTACGAGCAGTACTTC.